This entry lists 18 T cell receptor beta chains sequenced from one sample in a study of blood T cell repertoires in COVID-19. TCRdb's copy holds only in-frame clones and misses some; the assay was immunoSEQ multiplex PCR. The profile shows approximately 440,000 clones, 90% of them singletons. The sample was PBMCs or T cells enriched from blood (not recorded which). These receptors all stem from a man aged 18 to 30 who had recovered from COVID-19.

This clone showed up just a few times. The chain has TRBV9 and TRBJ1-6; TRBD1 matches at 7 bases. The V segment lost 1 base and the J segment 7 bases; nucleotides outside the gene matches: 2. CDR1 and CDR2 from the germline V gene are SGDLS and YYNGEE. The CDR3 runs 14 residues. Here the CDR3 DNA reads TGTGCCAGCAGCGTACAGGGGGAAAATTCACCCCTCCACTTT. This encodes CASSVQGENSPLHF.

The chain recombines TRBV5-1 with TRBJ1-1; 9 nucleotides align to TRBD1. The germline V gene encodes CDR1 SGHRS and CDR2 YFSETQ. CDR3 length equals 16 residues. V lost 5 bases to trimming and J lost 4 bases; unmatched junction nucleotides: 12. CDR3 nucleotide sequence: TGCGCCAGCAGGAATACAGGGGGCATATTAAGCACTGAAGCTTTCTTT. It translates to CASRNTGGILSTEAFF.

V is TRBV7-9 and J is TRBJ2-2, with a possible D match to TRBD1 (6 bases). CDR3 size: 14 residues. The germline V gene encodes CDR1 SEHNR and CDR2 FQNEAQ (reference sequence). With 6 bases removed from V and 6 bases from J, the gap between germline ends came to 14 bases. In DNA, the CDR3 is TGTGCCAGCAGTTCCCGGGACAATTCCGGGGAGCTGTTTTTT. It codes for CASSSRDNSGELFF.

Written as DNA, the CDR3 is TGTGCCGCCGAGGGTGACACACACACCGGGGAGCTGTTTTTT. Its protein product is CAAEGDTHTGELFF. This sequence joins TRBV19 and TRBJ2-2, with D perhaps matching TRBD2 (5 bases). Germline CDR1 LNHDA, CDR2 SQIVND (reference sequence). Trimming cost V 11 bases and J 3 bases, with 16 bases left between them. The CDR3 has 14 residues.

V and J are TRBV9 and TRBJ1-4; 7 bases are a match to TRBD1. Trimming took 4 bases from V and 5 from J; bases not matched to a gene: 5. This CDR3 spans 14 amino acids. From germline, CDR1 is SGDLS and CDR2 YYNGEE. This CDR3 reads CASSPWTGNEKLFF. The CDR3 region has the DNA TGTGCCAGCAGCCCTTGGACAGGAAATGAAAAACTGTTTTTT.

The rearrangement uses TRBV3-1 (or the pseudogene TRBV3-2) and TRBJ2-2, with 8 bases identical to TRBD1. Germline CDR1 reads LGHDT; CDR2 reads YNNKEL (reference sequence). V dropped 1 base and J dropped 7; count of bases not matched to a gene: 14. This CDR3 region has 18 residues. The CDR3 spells CASSQVSRGLSFSGELFF. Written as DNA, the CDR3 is TGTGCCAGCAGCCAAGTTAGCAGGGGGCTGAGTTTTAGCGGGGAGCTGTTTTTT.

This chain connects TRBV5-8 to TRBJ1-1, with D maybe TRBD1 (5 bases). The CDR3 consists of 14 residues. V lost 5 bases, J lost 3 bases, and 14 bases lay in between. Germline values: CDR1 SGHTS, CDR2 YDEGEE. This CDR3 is CASRSPRGYTEAFF. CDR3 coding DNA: TGTGCCAGCAGGTCTCCACGGGGGTACACTGAAGCTTTCTTT.

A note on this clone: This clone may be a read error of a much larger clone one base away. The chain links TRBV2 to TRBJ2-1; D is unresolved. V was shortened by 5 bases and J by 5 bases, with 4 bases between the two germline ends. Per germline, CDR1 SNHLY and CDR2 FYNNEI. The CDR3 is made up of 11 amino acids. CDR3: CASSRDNEQFF. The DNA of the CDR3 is TGTGCCAGCAGTCGAGACAATGAGCAGTTCTTC.

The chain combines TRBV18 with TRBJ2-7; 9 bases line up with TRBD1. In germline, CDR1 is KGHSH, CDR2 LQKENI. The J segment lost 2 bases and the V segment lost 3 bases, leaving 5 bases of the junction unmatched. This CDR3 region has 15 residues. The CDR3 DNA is TGTGCCAGCTCACCGGTAGGGGACAGGGCCTACGAGCAGTACTTC. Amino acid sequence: CASSPVGDRAYEQYF.

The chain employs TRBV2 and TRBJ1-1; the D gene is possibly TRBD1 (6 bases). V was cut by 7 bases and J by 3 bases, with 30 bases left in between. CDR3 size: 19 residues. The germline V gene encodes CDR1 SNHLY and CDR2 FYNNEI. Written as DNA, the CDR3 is TGTGCCAGCACTGCACGCCACACCAGTCCAGGGGTTCCAGACACTGAAGCTTTCTTT. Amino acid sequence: CASTARHTSPGVPDTEAFF.

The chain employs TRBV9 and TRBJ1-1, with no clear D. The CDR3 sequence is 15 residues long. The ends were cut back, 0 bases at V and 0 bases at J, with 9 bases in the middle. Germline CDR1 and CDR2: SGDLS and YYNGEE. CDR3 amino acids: CASSVEPDMNTEAFF. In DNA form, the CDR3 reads TGTGCCAGCAGCGTAGAACCAGACATGAACACTGAAGCTTTCTTT.

The CDR3 DNA is TGTGCCAGCAGCCCGGACGGGAGCTCTGGAAACACCATATATTTT. Translating gives CASSPDGSSGNTIYF. V and J are TRBV7-9 and TRBJ1-3; D not resolved. This CDR3 is 15 amino acids long. The V end lost 5 bases, the J end lost 0 bases, and 11 bases lay between the germline ends. CDR1 is SEHNR, CDR2 FQNEAQ, per germline (reference sequence).

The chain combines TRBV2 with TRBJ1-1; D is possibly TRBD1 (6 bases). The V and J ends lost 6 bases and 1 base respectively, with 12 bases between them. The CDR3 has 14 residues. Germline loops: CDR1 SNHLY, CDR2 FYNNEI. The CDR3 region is CASSLDRQNTEAFF. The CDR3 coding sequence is TGTGCCAGCAGCCTTGACAGGCAGAACACTGAAGCTTTCTTT.

This CDR3 reads CASSTGQGGTEAFF. CDR3 DNA: TGTGCCAGCAGCACCGGACAGGGAGGCACTGAAGCTTTCTTT. The chain combines TRBV7-8 with TRBJ1-1; 8 bases align to TRBD1. CDR1 and CDR2 from the germline V gene are SGHVS and FQNEAQ. V lost 5 bases, J lost 4 bases, and 6 bases stayed unmatched. The CDR3 extends over 14 amino acids.

The CDR3 region has the DNA TGTGCCATCACCAAAGACAGGGTTGACACTGAAGCTTTCTTT. This encodes CAITKDRVDTEAFF. This chain links TRBV10-3 with TRBJ1-1; the match to TRBD1 covers 7 bases. Trimming cost V 7 bases and J 3 bases; bases outside gene matches: 8. The CDR3 loop spans 14 amino acids. The germline V gene encodes CDR1 ENHRY and CDR2 SYGVKD.

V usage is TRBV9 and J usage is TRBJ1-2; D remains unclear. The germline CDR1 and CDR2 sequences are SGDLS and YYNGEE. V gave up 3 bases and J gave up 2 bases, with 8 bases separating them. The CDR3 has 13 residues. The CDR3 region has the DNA TGTGCCAGCAGCGGCCTAATGAACTATGGCTACACCTTC. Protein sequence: CASSGLMNYGYTF.

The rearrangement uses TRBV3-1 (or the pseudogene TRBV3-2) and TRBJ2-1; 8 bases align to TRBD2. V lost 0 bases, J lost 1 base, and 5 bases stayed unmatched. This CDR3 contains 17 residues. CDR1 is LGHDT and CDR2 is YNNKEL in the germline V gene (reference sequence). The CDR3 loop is CASSQDSSGSSYNEQFF. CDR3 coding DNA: TGTGCCAGCAGCCAAGATTCCAGCGGGAGTTCCTACAATGAGCAGTTCTTC.

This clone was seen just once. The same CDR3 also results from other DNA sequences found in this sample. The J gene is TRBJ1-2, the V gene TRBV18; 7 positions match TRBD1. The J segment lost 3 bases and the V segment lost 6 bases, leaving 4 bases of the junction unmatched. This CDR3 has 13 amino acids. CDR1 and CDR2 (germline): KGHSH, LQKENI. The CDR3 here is CASSPDRDYGYTF. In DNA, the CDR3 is TGTGCCAGCTCCCCTGACAGGGACTATGGCTACACCTTC.